This paragraph covers one T cell receptor beta chain sequence. The trim removed 0 bases at V and 9 bases at J, leaving 11 bases unmatched. Germline V gives CDR1 LGHDT, CDR2 YNNKEL (reference sequence). CDR3 length equals 17 residues. The table came from immunoSEQ multiplex PCR; TCRdb's copy has only in-frame clones and leaves some out. The table has approximately 210,000 clones, approximately 82% seen once. Clinical history as reported by participants underpinned cohort assignment. This entry is derived from a study of blood T cell repertoires in COVID-19. This receptor was obtained from a man aged 35-49 years who had recovered from COVID-19. The sample comprised PBMCs or T cells enriched from blood (not recorded which). The V and J genes are TRBV3-1 (or the pseudogene TRBV3-2) and TRBJ2-1; TRBD2 agrees at 10 bases. CDR3 sequence (DNA): TGTGCCAGCAGCCAAGAAGGGAGCGGGAGGGCCCGTGTTGAGCAGTTCTTC. Amino acid sequence: CASSQEGSGRARVEQFF.